This T cell receptor (beta chain) was found in a study of PD-1 blockade in mismatch repair-deficient tumors. Profiling relied on immunoSEQ multiplex PCR, and the TCRdb table lists in-frame clones only, not all of them. The sample includes approximately 110,000 clones, about three quarters of them seen just once. This clone has more than one count but fewer than ten. All patients were mismatch repair deficient, assessed by either PCR or immunohistochemistry. Germline V CDR1 and CDR2: SGHRS, YFSETQ. This CDR3 has 13 residues. Trimming removed 5 bases at V and 7 bases at J, with 16 bases between. The receptor was derived from an adult with mismatch repair-deficient cancer. Material: peripheral blood, obtained 60 weeks after starting pembrolizumab. The V gene is TRBV5-1, the J gene TRBJ2-7, with D possibly TRBD2 on 6 matching bases. CDR3 sequence (DNA): TGCGCCAGCAGTCTCACCCCCCGGGGGGAGCAGTACTTC. Amino acids: CASSLTPRGEQYF. The full variable domain, in which reference TRBV5-1 and TRBJ2-7 provide the parts outside the CDR3, is KAGVTQTPRYLIKTRGQQVTLSCSPISGHRSVSWYQQTPGQGLQFLFEYFSETQRNKGNFPGRFSGRQFSNSRSEMNVSTLELGDSALYLCASSLTPRGEQYFGPGTRLTVT.